This T cell receptor (beta chain) was sequenced in a study of vaccination and CD4 T cells after COVID-19. Treatment indicated: roughly ten-day PBMC culture with coronavirus spike peptide pools or control peptides (ViraFEST assay). This clonotype showed up just a few times. The target antigen is unknown. Germline loops: CDR1 SGHTA, CDR2 FQGNSA. V was pared by 7 bases and J by 1 base, with 11 bases between. The CDR3 has 15 residues. Cultured CD4+ T cell DNA was sequenced using the Oncomine TCR Beta short-read assay. TCRdb itself ran the PCR reads through MiXCR, one entry per CDR3 protein. This sample yields about 15,000 distinct CDR3 sequences, of which around 24% are seen a single time; under 30% belongs to the top ten.

The source material was cultured CD4+ T cells from blood. The TCR originated in a human donor with COVID-19. The genes are TRBV7-2 and TRBJ1-6; TRBD1 is a possible D gene (5 bases). The CDR3 reads CASTGGGSYNSPLHF. The CDR3 region has the DNA TGTGCCAGCACCGGGGGTGGATCCTATAATTCACCCCTCCACTTT.